The source of this T cell receptor beta chain is a study of Graves' ophthalmopathy and Graves' hyperthyroidism. Every ophthalmopathy donor presented moderate-to-severe activity, CAS ≥3, NOSPECS ≥4 and duration under 3 months. Clinical symptoms, serum thyroxine, TRAb, thyroid ultrasound and orbital computed tomography determined diagnosis. Researchers took RNA transcripts and amplified TCR beta CDR3 regions from them. HTBI-primed first-round RT-PCR preceded second-round multiplex PCR. TCRdb itself ran the multiplex PCR reads through MiXCR, one entry per CDR3 protein. The sample yields about 240,000 distinct CDR3 sequences, roughly 50% seen once. The germline CDR1 and CDR2 sequences are SGHDT and YYEEEE. Trimming cost V 3 bases and J 0 bases; bases outside gene matches: 2. The CDR3 is 15 amino acids.

The gene calls are TRBV5-6 and TRBJ2-2, with 7 bases lining up with TRBD2. This receptor was obtained from an adult man with Graves' ophthalmopathy. Sequenced input: peripheral blood. CDR3 sequence reads: CASSSGTTNTGELFF. In DNA form, the CDR3 reads TGTGCCAGCAGCTCCGGGACTACGAACACCGGGGAGCTGTTTTTT.